These 16 T cell receptor beta chains originate from one sample sequenced in a study of identical twins. TCRdb reprocessed the 5' RACE reads via MiXCR and lists one record per CDR3 protein. Of 300,000 to 350,000 distinct CDR3 sequences listed, roughly an eighth are singletons. The data also belong to a second study, concerning yellow fever vaccine responses in identical twins.

Sequenced input: CD8+ T cells sorted from blood. The origin of the receptors is a woman younger than 30 in good health.

This clonotype was seen repeatedly, ten times or more. The chain employs TRBV12-3 or TRBV12-4 and TRBJ1-1; no firm D call. Trimming took 3 bases from V and 11 from J, leaving 10 bases between them. CDR3 length: 11 amino acids. The CDR3 DNA follows: TGTGCCAGCAGTTTCGGTCGGCGGGCTTTCTTT. Encoded protein: CASSFGRRAFF.

This sequence joins TRBV6-5 and TRBJ2-1; possible D gene TRBD1, 6 bases. Germline-derived CDR1 and CDR2 are MNHEY and SVGAGI. The CDR3 length is 16 residues. V was shortened by 0 bases and J by 6 bases, with 15 bases between the two germline ends. In DNA, the CDR3 is TGTGCCAGCAGTTACTCGCCCCAGGGGATCCTCAATGAGCAGTTCTTC. This codes for CASSYSPQGILNEQFF.

This clonotype showed up many times. V is TRBV4-1 and J is TRBJ2-2; 7 bases match TRBD2. The trim removed 1 base at V and 7 bases at J, leaving 3 bases unmatched. The CDR3 sequence is 14 residues long. CDR1 is MGHRA and CDR2 is YSYEKL in the germline V gene. The CDR3 loop is CASSQGPGGGELFF. Here the CDR3 DNA reads TGCGCCAGCAGCCAAGGGCCGGGGGGCGGGGAGCTGTTTTTT.

This clonotype came up a few times. The V call is TRBV7-8, the J call TRBJ2-1; D unclear. This CDR3 is built from 17 residues. Germline V gene lookup returns CDR1 SGHVS and CDR2 FQNEAQ. With 5 bases removed from V and 3 bases from J, the gap between germline ends came to 20 bases. The CDR3 loop reads CASSPWYSRYDYNEQFF. The CDR3 bases are TGTGCCAGCAGCCCCTGGTATTCCCGGTATGACTACAATGAGCAGTTCTTC.

This clonotype was seen only a few times. CDR3 residues: CSAREPGTSGMNNEQFF. The CDR3 DNA follows: TGCAGTGCTAGAGAACCCGGGACTAGCGGGATGAACAATGAGCAGTTCTTC. The chain combines TRBV20-1 with TRBJ2-1, with 13 bases fitting TRBD2. Looked up from germline, CDR1 is DFQATT and CDR2 is SNEGSKA (reference sequence). This CDR3 has 17 residues. The V gene end was trimmed by 0 bases and the J gene end by 5 bases; junction bases not matched to a gene: 7.

This clonotype was detected ten times or more. The rearrangement links TRBV5-6 to TRBJ2-7; D is ambiguous. The germline V gene has CDR1 SGHDT and CDR2 YYEEEE. The CDR3 contains 12 residues. V lost 0 bases to trimming and J lost 3 bases, with 4 bases between them. CDR3 in DNA: TGTGCCAGCAGCTTGGATGACTACGAGCAGTACTTC. Its protein is CASSLDDYEQYF.

The sample holds a few counts of this clonotype. The chain is built from TRBV7-8 and TRBJ2-5; 9 bases line up with TRBD1. Trimming took 8 bases from V and 7 from J; bases not matched to a gene: 17. This CDR3 has 16 residues. The germline V gene has CDR1 SGHVS and CDR2 FQNEAQ. The CDR3 loop reads CASLIPGQGVEATQYF. Written as DNA, the CDR3 is TGTGCCAGCTTAATCCCGGGACAGGGTGTTGAAGCGACCCAGTACTTC.

CDR3 sequence: CASAWDGNEQFF. The CDR3 nucleotides are TGTGCTAGTGCTTGGGACGGGAATGAGCAGTTCTTC. This rearrangement joins TRBV12-5 to TRBJ2-1; D may correspond to TRBD1 or TRBD2 (5 bases each). The germline V gene encodes CDR1 LGHNT and CDR2 FRNRAP. The CDR3 length is 12 residues. Deletions cut 7 bases from V and 7 bases from J, with 11 bases between.

The gene calls are TRBV28 and TRBJ2-7, with D hard to call. Looked up from germline, CDR1 is MDHEN and CDR2 is SYDVKM. This CDR3 is 12 amino acids long. V lost 6 bases and J lost 6, with 12 bases in between. CDR3 loop: CASSPRLTEQYF. CDR3 in DNA: TGTGCCAGCAGCCCTCGGTTGACCGAGCAGTACTTC. Filled out from reference TRBV28 and TRBJ2-7, the complete variable domain reads DVKVTQSSRYLVKRTGEKVFLECVQDMDHENMFWYRQDPGLGLRLIYFSYDVKMKEKGDIPEGYSVSREKKERFSLILESASTNQTSMYLCASSPRLTEQYFGPGTRLTVT.

The J gene is TRBJ2-7, the V gene TRBV7-9; D unresolved. Looked up from germline, CDR1 is SEHNR and CDR2 is FQNEAQ (reference sequence). CDR3 length equals 12 residues. V was shortened by 5 bases and J by 5 bases, with 10 bases between the two germline ends. Here the CDR3 reads CASSLRHDEQYF. The CDR3 nucleotides are TGTGCCAGCAGCCTGCGACATGACGAGCAGTACTTC. Variable domain in full (rest from reference TRBV7-9 and TRBJ2-7): DTGVSQNPRHKITKRGQNVTFRCDPISEHNRLYWYRQTLGQGPEFLTYFQNEAQLEKSRLLSDRFSAERPKGSFSTLEIQRTEQGDSAMYLCASSLRHDEQYFGPGTRLTVT.

This clonotype turned up a few times. This chain uses TRBV11-2 with TRBJ1-1; D unresolved. V shed 1 base and J shed 6 bases, with 9 bases lying between them. Germline V gene lookup returns CDR1 SGHAT and CDR2 FQNNGV. The CDR3 loop spans 13 amino acids. The CDR3 DNA sequence: TGTGCCAGCAGCTTAGGGGCAGGACCTGAAGCTTTCTTT. It specifies CASSLGAGPEAFF.

This chain links TRBV27 with TRBJ2-2; unclear D gene. Per the germline V gene, CDR1 is MNHEY and CDR2 is SMNVEV (reference sequence). Trimming left V 0 bases short and J 2 bases short, with 10 bases between. The length of the CDR3 is 16 residues. The CDR3 protein is CASSLSVFRNTGELFF. CDR3 DNA sequence: TGTGCCAGCAGTTTATCGGTCTTCAGAAACACCGGGGAGCTGTTTTTT.

The chain has TRBV4-2 and TRBJ2-7; 9 nucleotides align to TRBD2. Germline trimming cut 0 bases from V and 4 bases from J; bases unmatched to any gene: 7. The CDR3 is made up of 16 amino acids. Looked up from germline, CDR1 is LGHNA and CDR2 is YNFKEQ. In nucleotides, the CDR3 is TGTGCCAGCAGCCAAGAACTTGGACTAGCGACTTACGAGCAGTACTTC. Translating it yields CASSQELGLATYEQYF.

This clonotype has a handful of counts. The V and J genes are TRBV5-1 and TRBJ2-1; 14 bases are a match to TRBD2. This CDR3 has 16 amino acids. J gave up 8 bases and V 4 bases, and 8 bases lay outside the gene matches. Germline V gives CDR1 SGHRS, CDR2 YFSETQ. Here the CDR3 DNA reads TGCGCCAGCAGCATAGGGACTAGCGGGAGTTATTATGAGCAGTTCTTC. It encodes CASSIGTSGSYYEQFF.

The chain links TRBV6-5 to TRBJ2-1; 9 positions match TRBD1. Germline-derived CDR1 and CDR2 are MNHEY and SVGAGI. This CDR3 is 14 amino acids long. The junction had 3 bases not matched to a gene; V was cut back by 0 bases and J by 9 bases. The CDR3 loop is CASSYSTGGSEQFF. The CDR3 bases are TGTGCCAGCAGTTACTCTACAGGGGGCAGTGAGCAGTTCTTC.

V is TRBV25-1 and J is TRBJ2-5; tentatively, D is TRBD1 or TRBD2 (5 bases each). The CDR3 runs 12 residues. Trimming shortened V by 8 bases and J by 1 base, and 8 bases separated the two germline ends. CDR1 MGHDK and CDR2 SYGVNS come from the germline V gene. The CDR3 DNA is TGTGCCAGCGGGACCATCCAAGAGACCCAGTACTTC. Protein sequence: CASGTIQETQYF.